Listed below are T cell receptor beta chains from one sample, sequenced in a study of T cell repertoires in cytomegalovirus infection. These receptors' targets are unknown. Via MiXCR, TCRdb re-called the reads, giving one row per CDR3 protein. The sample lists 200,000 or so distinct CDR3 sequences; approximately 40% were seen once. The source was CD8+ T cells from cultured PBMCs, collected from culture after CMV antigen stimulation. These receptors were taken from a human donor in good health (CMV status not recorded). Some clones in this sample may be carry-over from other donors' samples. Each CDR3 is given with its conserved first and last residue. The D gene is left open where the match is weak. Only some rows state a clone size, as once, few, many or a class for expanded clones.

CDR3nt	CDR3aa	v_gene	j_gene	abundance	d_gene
TGTGCCAGCAGCGTCGGGCAGCAAGATGGCTACACCTTC	CASSVGQQDGYTF	TRBV7-9	TRBJ1-2	few	-
TGTGCCAGCAGCCATACAGGGAGATCAGACACTGAAGCTTTCTTT	CASSHTGRSDTEAFF	TRBV3-1	TRBJ1-1	few	-
TGTGCCAGCAGCTTAGGGGGGGGCGGAGGCGCTGAAGCTTTCTTT	CASSLGGGGGAEAFF	TRBV7-2	TRBJ1-1	-	-
TGTGCCAGCAGTTTACGGGAAGTAGACTATGGCTACACCTTC	CASSLREVDYGYTF	TRBV28	TRBJ1-2	-	-
TGTGCCAGCAGGGGACAGACGAACACTGAAGCTTTCTTT	CASRGQTNTEAFF	TRBV7-9	TRBJ1-1	few	TRBD1
TGTGCCAGCAGTTACTCCGAGGGAACCGGGGAGCTGTTTTTT	CASSYSEGTGELFF	TRBV6-5	TRBJ2-2	-	-
TGTGCCAGCAGTTTCCGGGACCAGTACAATGAGCAGTTCTTC	CASSFRDQYNEQFF	TRBV12-3/TRBV12-4	TRBJ2-1	few	-
TGTGCCGGCTTGGGCCCGCGGGGCGAAGAAAAACTGTTTTTT	CAGLGPRGEEKLFF	TRBV2	TRBJ1-4	-	-
TGCGCCAGCAGCCGATCCCTTACGGAGAAAGTGACAGATACGCAGTATTTT	CASSRSLTEKVTDTQYF	TRBV4-1	TRBJ2-3	-	-
TGTGCCAGCAGCACCCCGGGACTAGCGGACAATGAGCAGTTCTTC	CASSTPGLADNEQFF	TRBV7-9	TRBJ2-1	-	TRBD2
TGTGCCAGCCACCCGCCGTCAAGCCAAGAGACCCAGTACTTC	CASHPPSSQETQYF	TRBV13	TRBJ2-5	-	-
TGTGCCAGCAGCCAAGAGGCTGACGATGAGCAGTTCTTC	CASSQEADDEQFF	TRBV4-1	TRBJ2-1	few	-
TGTGCCTGGAGTGTCGGACAGACCTATGGCTACACCTTC	CAWSVGQTYGYTF	TRBV30	TRBJ1-2	-	-
TGTGCCAGTGGGCTCCCCGGGGGACGGTCCTACAATGAGCAGTTCTTC	CASGLPGGRSYNEQFF	TRBV19	TRBJ2-1	-	-
TGTGCCTGCCGCCTAGCGGGGGCGAACACCGGGGAGCTGTTTTTT	CACRLAGANTGELFF	TRBV30	TRBJ2-2	few	TRBD2
TGTGCCAGCAGCCCCCCGGGGGCCGATACGCAGTATTTT	CASSPPGADTQYF	TRBV7-2	TRBJ2-3	few	-
TGTGCCAGCCCGGGCCGGCTAGATACGCAGTATTTT	CASPGRLDTQYF	TRBV7-9	TRBJ2-3	-	-
TGCGCCAGCAGCCCAAGGACAGGGAAAGAGACCCAGTACTTC	CASSPRTGKETQYF	TRBV5-1	TRBJ2-5	few	TRBD1
TGTGCCAGCAGCTTAGGGGGGGATGGGGCCCAAGAGACCCAGTACTTC	CASSLGGDGAQETQYF	TRBV7-6	TRBJ2-5	-	-
TGTGCCAGCAGTCAGCGGGACAGGGAAACAGATACGCAGTATTTT	CASSQRDRETDTQYF	TRBV27	TRBJ2-3	-	TRBD1
TGTGCCAGCAGCCGAGACGGGACAGGGGAGAGCACAGATACGCAGTATTTT	CASSRDGTGESTDTQYF	TRBV11-2	TRBJ2-3	-	TRBD1
TGTGCCAGCAGTGGGCCACAGAGGAACACTGAAGCTTTCTTT	CASSGPQRNTEAFF	TRBV6-1	TRBJ1-1	many	-
TGTGCCAGCAGCTTTAGACATCCGAACACCGGGGAGCTGTTTTTT	CASSFRHPNTGELFF	TRBV11-2	TRBJ2-2	medium-sized	-
TGTGCCAGCAGCACCGGGACAGGGGGGAGTCAGCCCCAGCATTTT	CASSTGTGGSQPQHF	TRBV6-5	TRBJ1-5	once	TRBD1
TGTGCCAGCAATGACAGGGCCACTAGCAATCAGCCCCAGCATTTT	CASNDRATSNQPQHF	TRBV6-8	TRBJ1-5	-	TRBD1